This TCR beta chain emerged from a study of blood T cell repertoires in COVID-19. Method: immunoSEQ multiplex PCR; TCRdb's copy keeps in-frame clones and lacks some. Here the sample spans about 61,000 clones, around 85% being singletons. Germline trimming cut 0 bases from V and 2 bases from J; bases unmatched to any gene: 3. Germline V gives CDR1 SGHRS, CDR2 YFSETQ. The CDR3 consists of 15 residues. This clone was picked up one time. This receptor was obtained from a man in his 70s with acute or convalescent COVID-19. The sequencing input was peripheral blood. The rearrangement links TRBV5-1 to TRBJ2-5, with TRBD2 identical over 8 bases. The CDR3 here is CASSLAGTRQETQYF. CDR3 coding DNA: TGCGCCAGCAGCTTGGCCGGGACTAGACAAGAGACCCAGTACTTC.